The rows below give T cell receptor beta chains drawn from one sample of a study of identical twins. Via MiXCR, TCRdb re-called the 5' RACE reads, giving one row per CDR3 protein. The sample carries about 280,000 distinct CDR3 sequences, roughly 8.6% recorded once. This sample was shared with a second study, whose subject was yellow fever vaccine responses in identical twins.

Sequenced sample: memory (CD45RO+) T cells sorted from blood. The receptors originated from a woman younger than 30 in good health. The conserved cysteine and the conserved F or W are not part of the CDR3 here. Size tells how often a clone was seen (once, few, many) or the class of an expanded clone, and some rows leave it out.

>few|TRBJ1-2|TRBV20-1
SAPTNRADYGYT
>many|TRBJ1-2|TRBV4-1
ASSAPGTARGYT
>-|TRBJ2-5|TRBV19
ASSPLPGQARETQY
>few|TRBJ2-6|TRBV4-2
ASSQESRGNWANVLT
>many|TRBJ1-1|TRBV12-3/TRBV12-4
ASSLARQGAEAF
>-|TRBJ2-2|TRBV6-1
ASSELRRNTGELF
>few|TRBJ1-4|TRBV18
ASSRIDRGNEKLF
>-|TRBJ2-3|TRBV20-1
SAGGGWADTQY
>-|TRBJ2-1|TRBV12-3/TRBV12-4
ASSFDGGRQF
>-|TRBJ2-3|TRBV20-1
SAPRPAGVRGVDTQY
>-|TRBJ2-1|TRBV3-1
ASSPHSGGLSEQF
>-|TRBJ2-5|TRBV11-2
ASSSDYWETQY
>-|TRBJ1-1|TRBV4-1
ASSRGQADTEAF
>-|TRBJ2-3|TRBV2
ASSASGDTQY
>many|TRBJ2-3|TRBV7-2
ASSQRTSGGWDTQY
>many|TRBJ2-5|TRBV5-1
ASTSGGPQETQY
>few|TRBJ2-2|TRBV27
ASSFEVTGELF
>few|TRBJ2-1|TRBV20-1
SARPGESYNEQF
>few|TRBJ2-3|TRBV4-2
ASSQGRGLAGSDTQY
>many|TRBJ1-1|TRBV6-2/TRBV6-3
ASRAGTAIQQTEAF
>-|TRBJ2-1|TRBV20-1
SARLTSGVSSYNEQF